Listed here are 14 T cell receptor beta chains from one sample, sequenced in a study of blood T cell repertoires in COVID-19. Method: immunoSEQ multiplex PCR; TCRdb's copy keeps in-frame clones and lacks some. The table has around 180,000 clones, 80% to 90% seen once. The sequenced material came from peripheral blood. The receptors stem from a human donor with active or convalescent COVID-19. The donor label of this sample is uncertain.

This clone was seen ten or more times. CDR3 in DNA: TGTGCCAGCAGTGGCCACTTCGGCTACACCTTC. Translation: CASSGHFGYTF. The chain uses TRBV2 and TRBJ1-2; no clear D. CDR1 SNHLY and CDR2 FYNNEI come from the germline V gene. The V and J ends lost 4 bases and 8 bases respectively, with 8 bases between them. This CDR3 has 11 residues.

This rearrangement joins TRBV28 to TRBJ2-2, with 7 nucleotides matching TRBD2. Losses at the gene ends were 4 bases for V and 3 bases for J; bases not matched to a gene: 29. Germline V gene data show CDR1 as MDHEN and CDR2 as SYDVKM. The CDR3 contains 23 residues. The CDR3 nucleotides are TGTGCCAGCAGTTCCCCGCCAGGGTTGAGTCTTAGGGAGGGCCGGGAGGACACCGGGGAGCTGTTTTTT. Translation gives CASSSPPGLSLREGREDTGELFF.

This sequence joins TRBV19 and TRBJ1-1; D ambiguous. V was cut by 6 bases and J by 3 bases, with 11 bases left in between. Germline assignment: CDR1 LNHDA and CDR2 SQIVND (reference sequence). CDR3 length: 13 amino acids. This chain's CDR3 is CASRLYPDTEAFF. The CDR3 DNA follows: TGTGCCAGTAGACTTTATCCGGACACTGAAGCTTTCTTT.

The J gene is TRBJ1-2, the V gene TRBV7-2; tentative D call: TRBD1 (5 bases). The CDR3 covers 11 residues. Trimming cost V 6 bases and J 10 bases, with 12 bases left between them. The germline CDR1 and CDR2 sequences are SGHTA and FQGNSA. CDR3 loop: CASRSNRPYTF. CDR3 in DNA: TGTGCCAGCAGGTCCAACAGGCCCTACACCTTC. Filled out from reference TRBV7-2 and TRBJ1-2, the complete variable domain reads GAGVSQSPSNKVTEKGKDVELRCDPISGHTALYWYRQSLGQGLEFLIYFQGNSAPDKSGLPSDRFSAERTGGSVSTLTIQRTQQEDSAVYLCASRSNRPYTFGSGTRLTVV.

This sequence joins TRBV6-5 and TRBJ1-5; no clear D. V was clipped by 0 bases and J by 6 bases, with 12 bases between them. Germline loops: CDR1 MNHEY, CDR2 SVGAGI. This CDR3 contains 15 residues. As DNA, the CDR3 is TGTGCCAGCAGTTACTCGTCGAAAGGGAGTCAGCCCCAGCATTTT. Amino acid sequence: CASSYSSKGSQPQHF.

In this sample, this clone turned up once. The chain joins TRBV6-5 to TRBJ1-2; TRBD1 matches at 8 bases. CDR1 is MNHEY, CDR2 SVGAGI, per germline. The trim removed 5 bases at V and 8 bases at J, leaving 7 bases unmatched. There are 13 residues in the CDR3. The CDR3 loop is CASSKRTGNGYTF. The CDR3, as DNA: TGTGCCAGCAGTAAGAGGACAGGGAACGGCTACACCTTC.

The rearrangement uses TRBV28 and TRBJ2-5, with D tentatively TRBD1 (6 bases). V was pared by 7 bases and J by 4 bases, with 13 bases between. The CDR3 has 13 amino acids. The germline gives CDR1 MDHEN, CDR2 SYDVKM. The CDR3 protein is CASTEGDSETQYF. CDR3 DNA: TGTGCCAGCACCGAGGGGGATTCAGAGACCCAGTACTTC.

The chain combines TRBV5-4 with TRBJ2-1, with D perhaps matching TRBD1 (5 bases). The CDR3 totals 16 residues. Trimming removed 1 base at V and 1 base at J, with 12 bases between. Germline CDR1 and CDR2: SGHNT and YYREEE (reference sequence). CDR3 in DNA: TGTGCCAGCAGCTTGAGTGGGTCAGGGTCCTACAATGAGCAGTTCTTC. Translating gives CASSLSGSGSYNEQFF.

This clone was observed once. The rearrangement joins TRBV20-1 to TRBJ2-3, with 12 nucleotides matching TRBD2. The trim removed 3 bases at V and 4 bases at J, leaving 8 bases unmatched. CDR3 size: 16 residues. Germline CDR1 and CDR2: DFQATT and SNEGSKA (reference sequence). This chain's CDR3 is CSASELAGGGSDTQYF. CDR3 nucleotides: TGCAGTGCTAGTGAACTAGCGGGAGGAGGGTCAGATACGCAGTATTTT.

This rearrangement joins TRBV6-2 or TRBV6-3 to TRBJ2-7, with D possibly TRBD1 on 5 matching bases. The CDR3 runs 13 residues. Germline CDR1 and CDR2: MNHEY and SVGEGT. Trimming left V 6 bases short and J 0 bases short, with 9 bases between. The CDR3: CASSLGHSYEQYF. The DNA for the CDR3 is TGTGCCAGCAGCCTTGGACACTCCTACGAGCAGTACTTC.

The chain recombines TRBV5-1 with TRBJ1-1, with D maybe TRBD1 (5 bases). The length of the CDR3 is 16 residues. The germline gives CDR1 SGHRS, CDR2 YFSETQ. V was shortened by 3 bases and J by 3 bases, with 18 bases between the two germline ends. Written as DNA, the CDR3 is TGCGCCAGCAGCTCCGAGGCCCAGTGGGGGGACACTGAAGCTTTCTTT. This sequence encodes CASSSEAQWGDTEAFF.

This clone was observed a single time. The chain has TRBV27 and TRBJ2-7; TRBD2 matches at 8 bases. The CDR3 loop spans 14 amino acids. CDR1 and CDR2 from the germline V gene are MNHEY and SMNVEV (reference sequence). V lost 6 bases, J lost 2 bases, and 6 bases stayed unmatched. The chain's CDR3 is CASRGGGITYEQYF. The CDR3, as DNA: TGTGCCAGCAGGGGCGGGGGGATCACCTACGAGCAGTACTTC.

The rearrangement joins TRBV4-1 to TRBJ2-3, with 7 bases identical to TRBD2. The germline CDR1 and CDR2 sequences are MGHRA and YSYEKL. The CDR3 loop spans 17 amino acids. Losses at the gene ends were 4 bases for V and 4 bases for J; bases not matched to a gene: 14. The CDR3 DNA reads TGCGCCAGCAGCCTGACCAGCTTGCGGGAGCAGGCAGATACGCAGTATTTT. Its protein product is CASSLTSLREQADTQYF.

This clone was observed a few times. This sequence joins TRBV7-2 and TRBJ2-5; 10 bases fit TRBD2. With 3 bases clipped from V and 5 bases from J, the junction kept 6 bases outside the gene matches. CDR3 length: 15 residues. CDR1 and CDR2 (germline): SGHTA, FQGNSA. The DNA of the CDR3 is TGTGCCAGCAGCTTTACTAGCGGGATAGGTGAGACCCAGTACTTC. Encoded protein: CASSFTSGIGETQYF. Full variable domain (outside the CDR3, taken from reference TRBV7-2 and TRBJ2-5): GAGVSQSPSNKVTEKGKDVELRCDPISGHTALYWYRQSLGQGLEFLIYFQGNSAPDKSGLPSDRFSAERTGGSVSTLTIQRTQQEDSAVYLCASSFTSGIGETQYFGPGTRLLVL.